This is a list of T cell receptor beta chains from one sample in a study of chemoradiotherapy in HPV16-positive cancers. Measured with immunoSEQ multiplex PCR; TCRdb has only the in-frame clones, and not every one. The sample holds about 24,000 clones; roughly 87% are singletons and the top ten take more than 3.5%. The sample was blood, taken from a patient who underwent chemoradiotherapy. The origin of the receptors is a human donor with HPV-associated anogenital cancer. Each CDR3 is given with its conserved first and last residue. Fields, in order: D gene, clone size, J gene, V gene, CDR3 DNA, CDR3 protein. D genes are given only for firm matches. A row's size may be missing; if present it is once, few, many or a size class.

.	few	TRBJ2-1	TRBV10-3	TGTGCCATCAGTGAGTCGGACGGGAGCTCCTACAATGAGCAGTTCTTC	CAISESDGSSYNEQFF
.	.	TRBJ2-4	TRBV7-8	TGTGCCAGCAGCTTAGAGTCAGGAATAGCCAAAAACATTCAGTACTTC	CASSLESGIAKNIQYF
TRBD1	.	TRBJ1-1	TRBV7-2	TGTGCCAGCAGCGTGGGACAGGTTGGGGACACTGAAGCTTTCTTT	CASSVGQVGDTEAFF
.	.	TRBJ2-5	TRBV10-3	TGTGCCATCAGGAAGGGATCGTCGTTCCAAGAGACCCAGTACTTC	CAIRKGSSFQETQYF
TRBD1	.	TRBJ1-3	TRBV30	TGTGCCTGGGGGCCGGACAGGAGTTTCTCTGGAAACACCATATATTTT	CAWGPDRSFSGNTIYF
.	.	TRBJ2-5	TRBV15	TGTGCCACCAGCAGACCCACGACAGCCCAAGAGACCCAGTACTTC	CATSRPTTAQETQYF
.	.	TRBJ2-3	TRBV7-8	TGTGCCAGCAGCTTACCGTCCGGGGGAGCTAATACGCAGTATTTT	CASSLPSGGANTQYF
.	.	TRBJ2-1	TRBV7-9	TGTGCCAGCAGCCCAGGTGGTGGACGAGTGTACAATGAGCAGTTCTTC	CASSPGGGRVYNEQFF
.	once	TRBJ2-7	TRBV7-9	TGTGCCAGCAGCTCCGGGATGTCCTACGAGCAGTACTTC	CASSSGMSYEQYF
.	.	TRBJ1-4	TRBV7-6	TGTGCCAGCAGCTCCAGGCCGGGACCTGTTAATGAAAAACTGTTTTTT	CASSSRPGPVNEKLFF
TRBD1	.	TRBJ2-3	TRBV5-1	TGCGCCAGCAGCCGGACAGGGGGCTTGGATACGCAGTATTTT	CASSRTGGLDTQYF
.	.	TRBJ1-5	TRBV6-6	TGTGCCAGCGGGGAAGAAACGCAGCCCCAGCATTTT	CASGEETQPQHF
TRBD2	.	TRBJ2-2	TRBV9	TGTGCCAGCAGGACTAGCGGGGGAGACGGGGAGCTGTTTTTT	CASRTSGGDGELFF
TRBD2	.	TRBJ2-1	TRBV4-3	TGCGCCAGCAGCCAATCAGCGGGGTCCTACAATGAGCAGTTCTTC	CASSQSAGSYNEQFF
TRBD2	.	TRBJ2-5	TRBV9	TGTGCCAGCAGCGTAGCCGGGACTAGGAGCGAGACCCAGTACTTC	CASSVAGTRSETQYF
.	.	TRBJ1-1	TRBV5-4	TGTGCCAGCAGCTTGGACAGCCTTAACACTGAAGCTTTCTTT	CASSLDSLNTEAFF
.	.	TRBJ2-1	TRBV5-1	TGCGCCAGCAGCTTGGGTGGAGACCACCGAGTCTTC	CASSLGGDHRVF
.	.	TRBJ2-5	TRBV7-2	TGTGCCAGCAGCTACGACTTAGGCCATCGAGAGACCCAGTACTTC	CASSYDLGHRETQYF
.	.	TRBJ2-5	TRBV9	TGTGCCAGCAGCGTAGAGGGTCTAGCTGGTGAGACCCAGTACTTC	CASSVEGLAGETQYF
.	.	TRBJ2-3	TRBV9	TGTGCCAGCAGCGTAGAGTCCCAAGGAGATACGCAGTATTTT	CASSVESQGDTQYF
.	once	TRBJ2-1	TRBV19	TGTGCCAGTAGTATAACTAGCTCCTACAATGAGCAGTTCTTC	CASSITSSYNEQFF
TRBD2	.	TRBJ2-7	TRBV7-9	TGTGCCAGCAGCGTCTTAGCGGGAGTGGGGGCCTACGAGCAGTACTTC	CASSVLAGVGAYEQYF
TRBD1	.	TRBJ1-5	TRBV7-2	TGTGCCAGCAGCTTAAAGGGGGCCGGTCAGCCCCAGCATTTT	CASSLKGAGQPQHF
.	.	TRBJ2-5	TRBV30	TGTGCCTGGAGTCAGGCCCCGAAGACCCAGTACTTC	CAWSQAPKTQYF
.	once	TRBJ1-4	TRBV6-6	TGTGCCAGCAGTACTCCTGGAGGGAAACTGTTTTTT	CASSTPGGKLFF
.	.	TRBJ2-4	TRBV10-3	TGTGCCATCAGCCCCCAGGGCGGAGTCGGAAACATTCAGTACTTC	CAISPQGGVGNIQYF
.	once	TRBJ1-1	TRBV5-1	TGCGCCAGCAGCTTAGGTGAGAACACTGAAGCTTTCTTT	CASSLGENTEAFF
TRBD2	.	TRBJ2-1	TRBV7-3	TGTGCCAGCAGCGGGACTAGCGGGAGAGGCTACAATGAGCAGTTCTTC	CASSGTSGRGYNEQFF
TRBD2	.	TRBJ2-3	TRBV2	TGTGCCAGCAGTTACCTAGCGGGGGGCGGCCAGACGCAGTATTTT	CASSYLAGGGQTQYF
.	.	TRBJ1-2	TRBV4-3	TGCGCCAGCAGCCAAGAAGGACAGAGAAACTATGGCTACACCTTC	CASSQEGQRNYGYTF
TRBD1	.	TRBJ2-2	TRBV5-4	TGTGCCAGCAGCGCGTACGGGACAGGGGGGAACACCGGGGAGCTGTTTTTT	CASSAYGTGGNTGELFF
TRBD1	.	TRBJ2-7	TRBV5-5	TGTGCCAGCAGCTTGTTTATGGGACAGGGCGACGAGCAGTACTTC	CASSLFMGQGDEQYF
TRBD2	.	TRBJ2-1	TRBV7-8	TGTGCCAGCACCTCCCCGGACGGACTAGGAAGGAATGAGCAGTTCTTC	CASTSPDGLGRNEQFF
.	.	TRBJ1-2	TRBV6-6	TGTGCCACATGGGTAGGGCACTATGGCTACACCTTC	CATWVGHYGYTF
.	.	TRBJ1-5	TRBV25-1	TGTGCCAGCAGTGCAGGGAGCAATCAGCCCCAGCATTTT	CASSAGSNQPQHF
.	.	TRBJ1-1	TRBV19	TGTGCCAGTAGGTGGGGGGACACTGAAGCTTTCTTT	CASRWGDTEAFF
.	.	TRBJ1-4	TRBV7-9	TGTGCCAGCAGCTTAGCTTTTCAGGAAAAACTGTTTTTT	CASSLAFQEKLFF
.	.	TRBJ1-3	TRBV9	TGTGCCAGCAGCGCGGGAACCCTCCCCTCTGGAAACACCATATATTTT	CASSAGTLPSGNTIYF
.	once	TRBJ1-1	TRBV28	TGTGCCAGCAGTTTATATGAAGGTGAAGCTTTCTTT	CASSLYEGEAFF
TRBD1	.	TRBJ2-7	TRBV6-5	TGTGCCAGCAGTCGCCGTGGGACAGGACCCTACGAGCAGTACTTC	CASSRRGTGPYEQYF
TRBD1	.	TRBJ2-3	TRBV27	TGTGCCAGCAGTTTCGACAGGGAAGGGACAGATACGCAGTATTTT	CASSFDREGTDTQYF
.	once	TRBJ1-2	TRBV6-5	TGTGCCAGCAGTCGAACCGCCACAGCGGGTGGCTACACCTTC	CASSRTATAGGYTF
.	few	TRBJ2-3	TRBV7-2	TGTGCCAGCAGCTCTAGGGCAGGGGCCACAGATACGCAGTATTTT	CASSSRAGATDTQYF
.	few	TRBJ2-7	TRBV7-8	TGTGCCAGCAGCCCGGGCTGGCCGGGCCCCTACGAGCAGTACTTC	CASSPGWPGPYEQYF
TRBD2	.	TRBJ2-2	TRBV5-1	TGCGCCAGCAGCAAGGGGACTAGCGGCAACACCGGGGAGCTGTTTTTT	CASSKGTSGNTGELFF
.	.	TRBJ1-5	TRBV6-5	TGTGCCAGCAGTTACGGACGCAATCAGCCCCAGCATTTT	CASSYGRNQPQHF